This TCR beta chain was recovered during a study of cytomegalovirus exposure and HLA in healthy donors. General study points: TCR beta V- and J-gene trimming was later associated with a missense DCLRE1C variant. An analysis was carried out later, and it reportedly showed fewer N-insertions in an Asian-associated ancestry cluster than the approximately 670-donor mean.

With respect to this clone: Its antigen is as yet unknown.

These donors counted as nominally healthy when sampled, but unrecorded immune exposures were likely. This PCR relied on a set of 60 Vbeta primers and 13 Jbeta primers. As originally analysed: Later work found 65 million to 85 million unique TCR beta chains, with around 10 million shared. TCRdb's table, derived via immunoSEQ multiplex PCR, lists solely in-frame clones and lacks some. The V and J calls and the clone size are those of that table, but D and trimming were determined from the DNA. In total, the table holds just over 150,000 clones. The sample taken for sequencing was PBMCs. This sequence was found in a woman in her fifties or sixties in good health and CMV-seronegative.

The CDR3 coding sequence is TGTGCCAGTAGTATTTCCGGGTATCCCTACGAGCAGTACTTC. This translates into CASSISGYPYEQYF. The chain combines TRBV19 with TRBJ2-7; D call uncertain. The ends were cut back, 3 bases at V and 2 bases at J, with 11 bases in the middle. The CDR3 loop spans 14 amino acids. Germline values: CDR1 LNHDA, CDR2 SQIVND (reference sequence).